These 27 T cell receptor beta chains were sequenced from one sample in a study of cytomegalovirus exposure and HLA in healthy donors. 13 Jbeta primers and 60 Vbeta primers were used for the PCR. TCRdb's copy holds only in-frame clones and misses some; the assay was immunoSEQ multiplex PCR. The sample consists of some 120,000 clones, approximately 71% of them appearing once. The sequenced sample consisted of PBMCs. These receptors all come from a woman aged 45-60 years in good health and CMV-seronegative.

This chain links TRBV4-3 with TRBJ2-3; the D gene is possibly TRBD2 (5 bases). Looked up from germline, CDR1 is LGHNA and CDR2 is YSLEER. The CDR3 covers 17 residues. V was pared by 0 bases and J by 4 bases, with 17 bases between. CDR3 coding DNA: TGCGCCAGCAGCCAAGATCCGCCGGGAACGGTCGCAGATACGCAGTATTTT. Amino acid sequence: CASSQDPPGTVADTQYF.

J is TRBJ2-5 and V is TRBV18, with 11 positions matching TRBD2. TRBJ2-7 explains the end of the DNA better; the J call may be wrong. CDR3 size: 15 residues. Germline loops: CDR1 KGHSH, CDR2 LQKENI. CDR3: CASSRLAGSSYEQYF. Written as DNA, the CDR3 is TGTGCCAGCTCACGACTAGCGGGAAGCTCCTACGAGCAGTACTTC.

The chain recombines TRBV27 with TRBJ2-1, with 13 positions matching TRBD2. Trimming cost V 6 bases and J 4 bases; bases outside gene matches: 3. This CDR3 spans 15 amino acids. Germline V gene sequence: CDR1 MNHEY, CDR2 SMNVEV (reference sequence). This chain's CDR3 is CASRGTSGMYNEQFF. The CDR3, as DNA: TGTGCCAGCAGAGGGACTAGCGGGATGTACAATGAGCAGTTCTTC.

This rearrangement joins TRBV5-8 to TRBJ1-5, with D uncertain. The CDR3 has 15 residues. Trimming pared 4 bases from V and 2 bases from J, leaving 13 bases between. Germline assignment: CDR1 SGHTS and CDR2 YDEGEE. This CDR3 reads CASSRGLLGNQPQHF. The CDR3 coding sequence is TGTGCCAGCAGCCGAGGACTCTTGGGCAATCAGCCCCAGCATTTT.

This chain uses TRBV7-2 with TRBJ1-2, with D perhaps matching TRBD1 (6 bases). This CDR3 comprises 14 residues. V lost 1 base and J 8 bases, leaving 14 bases between the germline ends. Germline V gives CDR1 SGHTA, CDR2 FQGNSA. CDR3 amino acids: CASSLEGGGGGYTF. CDR3 nucleotide sequence: TGTGCCAGCAGCTTAGAGGGGGGGGGCGGGGGCTACACCTTC.

This clone was seen more than once but under ten times. The chain carries TRBV14 and TRBJ2-5; D may be TRBD2 (5 bases). CDR3 length: 17 residues. Germline V gives CDR1 SGHDN, CDR2 FVKESK. Trimming took 0 bases from V and 5 from J, leaving 19 bases between them. As DNA, the CDR3 is TGTGCCAGCAGCCAAGAGGTGGCTGGGCTAGCAAGGGAGACCCAGTACTTC. This encodes CASSQEVAGLARETQYF.

The rearrangement joins TRBV7-3 to TRBJ2-2; 8 nucleotides agree with TRBD1. V was pared by 5 bases and J by 3 bases, with 2 bases of the junction left unmatched. Germline V gene sequence: CDR1 SGHTA, CDR2 FQGTGA. The CDR3 contains 14 residues. CDR3 in DNA: TGTGCCAGCAGCACGACAGGGGACACCGGGGAGCTGTTTTTT. Translating it yields CASSTTGDTGELFF.

This chain joins TRBV6-6 and TRBJ2-7; 9 positions agree with TRBD2. Germline CDR1 is MNHNY and CDR2 is SVGAGI (reference sequence). The CDR3 covers 16 residues. The V gene end was trimmed by 4 bases and the J gene end by 1 base; junction bases not matched to a gene: 8. CDR3 residues: CASSFSVAGVSYEQYF. Here the CDR3 DNA reads TGTGCCAGCAGTTTTTCAGTAGCGGGAGTGTCCTACGAGCAGTACTTC.

The sample holds one count of this clone. The chain links TRBV2 to TRBJ2-4, with D possibly TRBD1 on 6 matching bases. Germline lookup yields CDR1 SNHLY and CDR2 FYNNEI. V was cut by 7 bases and J by 1 base, with 14 bases left in between. CDR3 length: 15 amino acids. CDR3 amino acids: CASTGQNLAKNIQYF. CDR3 DNA: TGTGCCAGCACCGGACAGAACCTTGCCAAAAACATTCAGTACTTC. The full variable domain, in which reference TRBV2 and TRBJ2-4 provide the parts outside the CDR3, is EPEVTQTPSHQVTQMGQEVILRCVPISNHLYFYWYRQILGQKVEFLVSFYNNEISEKSEIFDDQFSVERPDGSNFTLKIRSTKLEDSAMYFCASTGQNLAKNIQYFGAGTRLSVL.

The rearrangement uses TRBV6-1 and TRBJ1-5; D remains ambiguous. The CDR3 extends over 15 amino acids. V shed 6 bases and J shed 4 bases, with 16 bases lying between them. Germline V gene lookup returns CDR1 MNHNS and CDR2 SASEGT. The DNA for the CDR3 is TGTGCCAGCAGAAAATTGGACGGAGGAAATCAGCCCCAGCATTTT. It is translated as CASRKLDGGNQPQHF.

The gene calls are TRBV28 and TRBJ1-4, with D possibly being TRBD1 (6 bases). V was shortened by 8 bases and J by 5 bases, with 12 bases between the two germline ends. The germline V gene encodes CDR1 MDHEN and CDR2 SYDVKM. The CDR3 has 13 amino acids. CDR3 in amino acids: CASRLDRNEKLFF. In nucleotides, the CDR3 is TGTGCCAGCCGACTCGACAGGAATGAAAAACTGTTTTTT.

The genes are TRBV7-3 and TRBJ2-7, with 11 bases aligning to TRBD1. The CDR3 has 14 amino acids. Germline V gene data show CDR1 as SGHTA and CDR2 as FQGTGA. The V gene end was trimmed by 3 bases and the J gene end by 6 bases; junction bases not matched to a gene: 4. DNA of the CDR3: TGTGCCAGCAGCTTTGGACAGGGGGCTCCCGAGCAGTACTTC. Translated: CASSFGQGAPEQYF.

Concerning this clone itself: Other DNA sequences of this sample code for an identical CDR3. J is TRBJ2-7 and V is TRBV7-8; 12 nucleotides line up with TRBD2. The CDR3 covers 19 residues. Germline CDR1 and CDR2: SGHVS and FQNEAQ. Trimming removed 5 bases from V and 2 bases from J; junction bases left unmatched: 16. CDR3 region: CASSRRLAGESGGAYEQYF. The CDR3, as DNA: TGTGCCAGCAGCCGAAGACTAGCGGGGGAAAGTGGGGGTGCCTACGAGCAGTACTTC.

The chain carries TRBV4-3 and TRBJ1-2; 7 nucleotides line up with TRBD1. V shed 0 bases, J shed 3 bases, and the junction held 4 bases outside the gene matches. The CDR3 is 15 residues long. Germline V gives CDR1 LGHNA, CDR2 YSLEER. This CDR3 reads CASSQEDRPDYGYTF. CDR3 bases: TGCGCCAGCAGCCAAGAGGACAGGCCAGACTATGGCTACACCTTC.

This clone showed up just a few times. The chain employs TRBV6-1 and TRBJ1-1, with unresolved D. The ends were cut back, 7 bases at V and 0 bases at J, with 6 bases in the middle. This CDR3 has 12 amino acids. Germline assignment: CDR1 MNHNS and CDR2 SASEGT. The CDR3 DNA follows: TGTGCCAGCACCCCCTTGAACACTGAAGCTTTCTTT. Translation gives CASTPLNTEAFF.

This sequence joins TRBV9 and TRBJ1-4, with D uncertain. Trimming removed 4 bases at V and 4 bases at J, with 17 bases between. The CDR3 is 16 residues long. Looked up from germline, CDR1 is SGDLS and CDR2 is YYNGEE. CDR3 loop: CASSPGRATINEKLFF. CDR3 DNA: TGTGCCAGCAGCCCCGGGAGAGCCACCATTAATGAAAAACTGTTTTTT.

The V and J genes are TRBV10-3 and TRBJ2-1, with 14 bases matching TRBD2. Germline V gene lookup returns CDR1 ENHRY and CDR2 SYGVKD. V dropped 11 bases and J dropped 7; count of bases not matched to a gene: 10. The CDR3 runs 15 residues. CDR3 in amino acids: CASLGGTSGSNEQFF. DNA of the CDR3: TGTGCCTCCCTAGGGGGGACTAGCGGGAGTAATGAGCAGTTCTTC.

The chain couples TRBV5-4 to TRBJ2-1; D perhaps matches TRBD2 (6 bases). Germline V gives CDR1 SGHNT, CDR2 YYREEE (reference sequence). This CDR3 has 13 amino acids. This CDR3 is CAFASALRNEQFF. The CDR3 bases are TGTGCTTTTGCTAGCGCTCTAAGGAATGAGCAGTTCTTC.

This clone was seen only once. The V and J genes are TRBV5-1 and TRBJ1-1; TRBD1 might be the D (5 bases). The CDR3 covers 13 residues. V was clipped by 1 base and J by 3 bases, with 7 bases between them. CDR1 SGHRS and CDR2 YFSETQ come from the germline V gene. The CDR3 spells CASSLIQDTEAFF. The CDR3 nucleotides are TGCGCCAGCAGCTTGATACAGGACACTGAAGCTTTCTTT. The full variable domain, completed using reference TRBV5-1 and TRBJ1-1, is KAGVTQTPRYLIKTRGQQVTLSCSPISGHRSVSWYQQTPGQGLQFLFEYFSETQRNKGNFPGRFSGRQFSNSRSEMNVSTLELGDSALYLCASSLIQDTEAFFGQGTRLTVV.

Regarding this clone: Compared with germline, one end of the junction differs, possibly owing to a read error. The V gene is TRBV7-9, the J gene TRBJ2-6; TRBD1 is a possible D gene (6 bases). CDR3 length: 16 amino acids. Germline V gene lookup returns CDR1 SEHNR and CDR2 FQNEAQ (reference sequence). As DNA, the CDR3 is TGTTCCAGCACCGAGAGCTCAGGGGCTGGGGCCAACGTCCTGACTTTC. Translated, it gives CSSTESSGAGANVLTF.

The chain links TRBV27 to TRBJ2-2, with TRBD2 matching over 8 bases. Germline lookup yields CDR1 MNHEY and CDR2 SMNVEV (reference sequence). Trimming removed 4 bases from V and 4 bases from J; junction bases left unmatched: 8. CDR3 size: 16 residues. This CDR3 is CASSSRWTSLTGELFF. The DNA of the CDR3 is TGTGCCAGCAGTTCTAGATGGACTAGCCTCACCGGGGAGCTGTTTTTT.

The V call is TRBV5-1, the J call TRBJ1-1, with a tentative D call TRBD1 (6 bases). The CDR3 runs 13 residues. CDR1 is SGHRS and CDR2 is YFSETQ in the germline V gene. Trimming left V 7 bases short and J 3 bases short, with 13 bases between. Here the CDR3 DNA reads TGCGCCAGCCGGACAGCGGGGGACACTGAAGCTTTCTTT. As protein: CASRTAGDTEAFF.

Concerning this clone itself: The junction and the germline gene differ at one end; a read error may be behind it. The chain uses TRBV7-6 and TRBJ1-1, with 7 positions matching TRBD1. The CDR3 is made up of 13 amino acids. From germline, CDR1 is SGHVS and CDR2 FNYEAQ. The chain's CDR3 is CASSWERDSLPIF. The CDR3 nucleotides read TGTGCCAGCAGCTGGGAGAGGGACAGCTTACCAATCTTT.

The chain recombines TRBV19 with TRBJ2-7, with D tentatively TRBD2 (6 bases). Trimming cost V 5 bases and J 6 bases, with 14 bases left between them. CDR1 is LNHDA and CDR2 is SQIVND in the germline V gene (reference sequence). The CDR3 covers 13 residues. The CDR3 region is CASSSSGLIEQYF. The CDR3 DNA follows: TGTGCCAGTAGTTCGTCAGGACTAATCGAGCAGTACTTC.

The chain combines TRBV29-1 with TRBJ1-2; unclear D gene. Germline V CDR1 and CDR2: SQVTM, ANQGSEA. Trimming cost V 6 bases and J 6 bases, with 8 bases left between them. This CDR3 region has 10 residues. The CDR3 here is CSVPTDGYTF. The CDR3 nucleotides are TGCAGCGTGCCAACAGATGGCTACACCTTC.

The rearrangement links TRBV2 to TRBJ2-1, with D uncertain. Germline V lookup: CDR1 SNHLY, CDR2 FYNNEI. V gave up 3 bases and J gave up 4 bases, with 4 bases separating them. The CDR3 loop spans 12 amino acids. The CDR3: CASSDEYNEQFF. DNA of the CDR3: TGTGCCAGCAGTGATGAGTACAATGAGCAGTTCTTC.

This chain connects TRBV7-8 to TRBJ2-1; 8 bases match TRBD2. CDR3 length equals 15 residues. Germline CDR1 is SGHVS and CDR2 is FQNEAQ. J was trimmed by 4 bases and V by 4 bases; bases with no gene match: 6. The CDR3 DNA reads as TGTGCCAGCAGCTCCAGACTAGCGCCTTACAATGAGCAGTTCTTC. This translates into CASSSRLAPYNEQFF.